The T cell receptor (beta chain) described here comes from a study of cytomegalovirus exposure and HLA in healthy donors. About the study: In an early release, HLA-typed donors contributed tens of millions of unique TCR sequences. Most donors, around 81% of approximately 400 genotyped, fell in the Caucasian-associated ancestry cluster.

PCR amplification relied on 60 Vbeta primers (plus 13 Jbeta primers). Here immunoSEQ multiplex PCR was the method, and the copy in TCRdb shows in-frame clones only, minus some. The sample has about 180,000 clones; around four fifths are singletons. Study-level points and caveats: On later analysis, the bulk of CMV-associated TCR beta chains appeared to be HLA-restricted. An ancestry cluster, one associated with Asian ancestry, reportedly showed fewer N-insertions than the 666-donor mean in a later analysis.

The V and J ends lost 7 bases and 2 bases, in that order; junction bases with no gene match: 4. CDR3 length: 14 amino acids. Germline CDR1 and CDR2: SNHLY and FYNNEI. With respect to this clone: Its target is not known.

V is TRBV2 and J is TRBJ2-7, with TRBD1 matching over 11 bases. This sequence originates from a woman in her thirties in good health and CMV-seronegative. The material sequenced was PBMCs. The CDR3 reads CASTGTGGPYEQYF. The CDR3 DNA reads TGTGCCAGCACCGGGACAGGGGGACCCTACGAGCAGTACTTC.